This T cell receptor (beta chain) originates from a study of CD8+ T cells in alopecia areata. Study at large: Spontaneous alopecia affected the approximately 6-13-month-old C3H/HeJ graft donors, whose skin was transplanted to approximately 6-10-week-old female C3H/HeJ mice.

V trimming: 3 bases; J trimming: 2 bases; junction bases outside the gene matches: 2. The CDR3 is 16 residues long. The germline V gene has CDR1 NSQYPW and CDR2 LRSPGD (reference sequence). Study outcomes and limitations: Elevated clonality characterized lesional scalp relative to normal scalp, particularly in alopecia totalis/universalis. Between patients, shared TCR sequences were less clear than in mice. This was possibly due in part to HLA diversity in the patient population. Scalp sample data also include resident alphabeta T cells from normal skin.

Sequencing relied on a cDNA template that was reverse transcribed from extracted RNA. Profiled with immunoSEQ multiplex PCR; TCRdb holds only in-frame clones, not every one. This sample includes some 120,000 clones with no singletons; its ten biggest clones take up less than 20%. This clone has just a few counts. What it binds is unknown. Gene names denote mouse genes. The CDR3 is cut off 4 residues early in the read; its end comes from the germline J gene. The sequencing input was lesional skin. The TCR comes from a C3H/HeJ mouse with alopecia areata. The strain is characterized by the MHC haplotype H2-k. The V gene is TRBV1, the J gene TRBJ1-4; 11 nucleotides match TRBD1. CDR3 loop: CTCSARDRGSNERLFF. The CDR3 bases that were read are TGCACCTGCAGTGCGAGGGACAGGGGGTCCAACGAA.